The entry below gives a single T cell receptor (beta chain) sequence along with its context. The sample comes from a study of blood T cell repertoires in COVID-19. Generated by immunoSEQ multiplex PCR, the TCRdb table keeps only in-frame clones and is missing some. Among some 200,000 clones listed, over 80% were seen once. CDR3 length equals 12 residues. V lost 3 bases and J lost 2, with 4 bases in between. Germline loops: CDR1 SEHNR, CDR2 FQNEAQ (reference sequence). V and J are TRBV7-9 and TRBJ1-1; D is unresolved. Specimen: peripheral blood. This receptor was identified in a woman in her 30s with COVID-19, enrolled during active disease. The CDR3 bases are TGTGCCAGCAGCTTCCCAAACACTGAAGCTTTCTTT. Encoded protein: CASSFPNTEAFF.